Detailed here is one T cell receptor beta chain. The antigen is unknown. TCR beta CDR3 region amplification was performed from RNA transcripts. The TCR CDR3 was amplified in a first-round RT-PCR using the HTBI primer set. Each CDR3 protein gets one entry after TCRdb re-called the multiplex PCR reads with MiXCR. The sample shows about half a million distinct CDR3 sequences, around 22% of them seen only once. This entry belongs to a study of T cells in Graves' hyperthyroidism and ophthalmopathy. Points from the study as a whole: Also found in blood were most expanded thyroid clonotypes above 0.001. Ophthalmopathy got predicted by the model a median approximately 6 months before its onset.

Criteria for exclusion of patients were uncontrolled infection, other autoimmune disease, pregnancy or lactation. The germline V gene has CDR1 SGHRS and CDR2 YFSETQ. CDR3 size: 13 residues. V lost 4 bases, J lost 5 bases, and 5 bases stayed unmatched. The receptor comes from a woman aged 25 to 39 with Graves' ophthalmopathy. Sequencing input: blood. The chain is built from TRBV5-1 and TRBJ1-2; 7 bases fit TRBD1. CDR3 nucleotides: TGCGCCAGCAGCGCACAGGGACAGTATGGCTACACCTTC. This gives the protein CASSAQGQYGYTF.